The 12 T cell receptor beta chains reported below all come from one sample, sequenced in a study of identical twins. TCRdb ran MiXCR on the 5' RACE reads and lists one entry per CDR3 protein. The table lists hundreds of thousands of distinct CDR3 sequences, less than 9% of them singletons. These records were also assigned to another study, of yellow fever vaccine responses in identical twins.

The specimen sequenced was memory (CD45RO+) T cells sorted from blood. These receptors all stem from a woman between 18 and 29 years old in good health.

This clonotype was seen repeatedly, ten times or more. The genes are TRBV4-1 and TRBJ2-2, with a possible D match to TRBD1 (5 bases). The CDR3 contains 12 residues. V was clipped by 5 bases and J by 6 bases, with 7 bases between them. Germline V CDR1 and CDR2: MGHRA, YSYEKL. CDR3: CASSTGPGELFF. CDR3 DNA sequence: TGCGCCAGCAGCACAGGCCCCGGGGAGCTGTTTTTT.

This clonotype was found many times. V gene TRBV20-1 combines with J gene TRBJ2-7, with D hard to call. The CDR3 loop spans 13 amino acids. Trimming took off 3 bases at V and 4 bases at J, with 13 bases between the two ends. Germline V gene lookup returns CDR1 DFQATT and CDR2 SNEGSKA (reference sequence). This CDR3 is CSASPDGRYEQYF. The DNA of the CDR3 is TGCAGTGCTAGTCCGGACGGACGATACGAGCAGTACTTC.

This clonotype was counted ten times or more. This chain links TRBV7-8 with TRBJ2-1; a weak D match, TRBD2 (6 bases). The CDR3 is made up of 19 amino acids. Between the trimmed V and J ends, which lost 1 base and 8 bases, there was a span of 27 bases. The germline CDR1 and CDR2 sequences are SGHVS and FQNEAQ. The CDR3 is CASSLGRENYRKRLDEQFF. The CDR3 region has the DNA TGTGCCAGCAGCTTAGGTCGGGAGAACTATCGAAAGAGGTTGGATGAGCAGTTCTTC.

This clonotype was observed a few times. V is TRBV6-4 and J is TRBJ2-5; unclear D gene. Trimming removed 2 bases at V and 4 bases at J, with 17 bases between. CDR3 size: 16 residues. From germline, CDR1 is MRHNA and CDR2 SNTAGT. CDR3 DNA: TGTGCCAGCAGTGACGATTATTCTGGAGAAGGAGAGACCCAGTACTTC. Its protein product is CASSDDYSGEGETQYF.

This chain links TRBV6-6 with TRBJ2-2; D unclear. Trimming cost V 2 bases and J 6 bases, with 7 bases left between them. The CDR3 totals 13 residues. Germline assignment: CDR1 MNHNY and CDR2 SVGAGI (reference sequence). In nucleotides, the CDR3 is TGTGCCAGCAGTTACGGGTTCCCCGGGGAGCTGTTTTTT. It codes for CASSYGFPGELFF.

This clonotype was observed many times. The gene calls are TRBV6-1 and TRBJ2-5, with 10 bases identical to TRBD1. V was clipped by 1 base and J by 4 bases; unmatched bases: 0. Germline assignment: CDR1 MNHNS and CDR2 SASEGT. The CDR3 totals 14 residues. CDR3 loop: CASSEGTGGETQYF. For the CDR3, the DNA is TGTGCCAGCAGTGAAGGGACAGGGGGAGAGACCCAGTACTTC.

This clonotype was detected ten times or more. The genes are TRBV7-9 and TRBJ1-6; the D gene is possibly TRBD1 (5 bases). The CDR3 has 15 residues. CDR1 and CDR2 (germline): SEHNR, FQNEAQ (reference sequence). Trimming removed 4 bases at V and 5 bases at J, with 12 bases between. The CDR3 DNA sequence: TGTGCCAGCAGCTACACAGGACCGCATAATTCACCCCTCCACTTT. Amino acid sequence: CASSYTGPHNSPLHF.

The chain links TRBV10-3 to TRBJ1-4, with D unclear. The CDR3 runs to 13 residues. V was clipped by 6 bases and J by 5 bases, with 10 bases between them. CDR1 and CDR2 (germline): ENHRY, SYGVKD. CDR3 DNA: TGTGCCATCAGGTCGCCAGGAAATGAAAAACTGTTTTTT. It specifies CAIRSPGNEKLFF.

This clonotype came up a few times. The CDR3 DNA reads TGTGCCAGCACACCGAGCGGTCCTAGCACAGATACGCAGTATTTT. Translation gives CASTPSGPSTDTQYF. The V and J genes are TRBV27 and TRBJ2-3, with TRBD2 as a possible D gene (5 bases). Trimming took off 7 bases at V and 0 bases at J, with 14 bases between the two ends. Germline V gives CDR1 MNHEY, CDR2 SMNVEV (reference sequence). CDR3 length: 15 residues.

This clonotype was seen only a few times. This chain joins TRBV14 and TRBJ1-1; D not certain. V was cut by 6 bases and J by 5 bases, with 7 bases left in between. The CDR3 has 11 residues. Germline lookup yields CDR1 SGHDN and CDR2 FVKESK. The CDR3 DNA reads as TGTGCCAGCAGACAGAGGACTGAAGCTTTCTTT. Protein product: CASRQRTEAFF.

The rearrangement joins TRBV9 to TRBJ2-5, with TRBD1 matching 8 bases. V shed 4 bases and J 5 bases; nucleotides not matched to a gene: 16. Germline V gene sequence: CDR1 SGDLS, CDR2 YYNGEE. This CDR3 contains 17 residues. The DNA of the CDR3 is TGTGCCAGCAGCCCCCGCTGGACAGGGATAAGGGGGGAGACCCAGTACTTC. It translates to CASSPRWTGIRGETQYF.

In its sample, this clonotype was seen many times. The chain combines TRBV3-1 with TRBJ2-7, with 7 positions matching TRBD2. This CDR3 is 16 amino acids long. CDR1 and CDR2 from the germline V gene are LGHDT and YNNKEL (reference sequence). V was pared by 1 base and J by 2 bases, with 8 bases of the junction left unmatched. CDR3 sequence: CASSQGPREHTYEQYF. In DNA, the CDR3 is TGTGCCAGCAGCCAAGGGCCGCGGGAGCACACCTACGAGCAGTACTTC.